What follows are 2 T cell receptor beta chains derived from one specimen sequenced in a study of blood T cell repertoires in COVID-19. Sequencing was performed with immunoSEQ multiplex PCR; in TCRdb, only in-frame clones are kept and a portion is missing. The sample records over 70,000 clones, 75% to 85% being singletons. Sequenced: peripheral blood. The receptors derive from a man younger than 45 with COVID-19, enrolled during active disease.

This clone was detected only a few times. An end of the junction does not agree with germline; a read error may underlie this. The chain couples TRBV6-1 to TRBJ1-3, with D uncertain. The length of the CDR3 is 14 residues. Germline V gene data show CDR1 as MNHNS and CDR2 as SASEGT. In DNA form, the CDR3 reads TGTGCCAGCAGCGAAGGGCTCTCTGGAAACACCATATATTTT. Protein product: CASSEGLSGNTIYF.

This clone was seen a handful of times. The chain employs TRBV28 and TRBJ1-2; 10 bases match TRBD1. The V gene end was trimmed by 11 bases and the J gene end by 6 bases; junction bases not matched to a gene: 6. CDR3 length equals 12 residues. Germline V gene data show CDR1 as MDHEN and CDR2 as SYDVKM. Here the CDR3 DNA reads TGTGCCGGCGCCGGGACAGGGGATGGCTACACCTTC. This codes for CAGAGTGDGYTF.